This entry is about one TCR beta chain. The protocol was immunoSEQ multiplex PCR, while the TCRdb copy is restricted to in-frame clones and leaves out a portion. The sample lists roughly 88,000 clones; roughly 89% were seen once. Germline loops: CDR1 GTSNPN, CDR2 SVGIG (reference sequence). V lost 0 bases and J 5 bases, leaving 13 bases between the germline ends. The CDR3 has 15 residues. The record originates from a study of blood T cell repertoires in COVID-19. The chain uses TRBV30 and TRBJ1-4; D not certain. Material for sequencing was peripheral blood. The sequence derives from an older woman with COVID-19, enrolled during active disease. CDR3 region: CAWSVPLWPNEKLFF. CDR3 nucleotides: TGTGCCTGGAGTGTCCCTCTCTGGCCGAATGAAAAACTGTTTTTT. The full variable domain, with the rest looked up from reference TRBV30 and TRBJ1-4, is SQTIHQWPATLVQPVGSPLSLECTVEGTSNPNLYWYRQAAGRGLQLLFYSVGIGQISSEVPQNLSASRPQDRQFILSSKKLLLSDSGFYLCAWSVPLWPNEKLFFGSGTQLSVL.